One sample yielded the 19 T cell receptor beta chains listed below, sequenced in a study of tumor and adjacent non-tumor tissue in lung cancer. A modified ARM-PCR protocol with three rounds of nested PCR amplified TCRbeta. In TCRdb, the multiplex PCR reads were re-called with MiXCR into one record per CDR3 protein. The table has approximately 150,000 distinct CDR3 sequences, around 66% seen once; the top ten hold approximately 18%. No cell sorting was done before RNA was extracted from the tissue. The sequencing input was lung tumor tissue. The source of these receptors is a man between 60 and 75 years old with small cell lung cancer.

Remarks on this clonotype: At one boundary the junction diverges from the germline segment, which might be a read error. V usage is TRBV5-4 and J usage is TRBJ2-2; tentative D call: TRBD2 (6 bases). CDR1 and CDR2 from the germline V gene are SGHNT and YYREEE (reference sequence). There are 13 residues in the CDR3. The CDR3 nucleotides read TGTGCCAGCAGCCGGGCAAGAACCGGGGGGCTGTTTTTT. The encoded protein is CASSRARTGGLFF. Drawing the rest from reference TRBV5-4 and TRBJ2-2, the complete variable domain is ETGVTQSPTHLIKTRGQQVTLRCSSQSGHNTVSWYQQALGQGPQFIFQYYREEENGRGNFPPRFSGLQFPNYSSELNVNALELDDSALYLCASSRARTGGLFFGEGSRLTVL.

The rearrangement uses TRBV11-2 and TRBJ2-3; 8 bases are shared with TRBD2. This CDR3 is built from 16 residues. V trimming: 11 bases; J trimming: 1 base; junction bases outside the gene matches: 14. The germline V gene has CDR1 SGHAT and CDR2 FQNNGV. Here the CDR3 reads CAFSLYRAGGTDTQYF. CDR3 nucleotide sequence: TGTGCCTTCAGCTTATACCGAGCGGGAGGCACAGATACGCAGTATTTT.

Points on this clonotype: A much larger clone is a single base away; this may be a read error. V usage is TRBV6-5 and J usage is TRBJ1-5; 7 bases align to TRBD1. Gene TRBJ2-3 matches the end of the DNA better, so the J call may be wrong. The length of the CDR3 is 16 residues. The germline V gene has CDR1 MNHEY and CDR2 SVGAGI. The CDR3, as DNA: TGTGCCAGCAGTTACTACCCACCCAGGGGGTTGAGGACCCAGTATTTT. This encodes CASSYYPPRGLRTQYF.

There are many counts of this clonotype. This chain joins TRBV20-1 and TRBJ1-4, with 7 positions matching TRBD1. The CDR3 consists of 14 residues. V was pared by 5 bases and J by 6 bases, with 9 bases of the junction left unmatched. Looked up from germline, CDR1 is DFQATT and CDR2 is SNEGSKA (reference sequence). CDR3 sequence reads: CSALRQGSYEKLFF. CDR3 DNA: TGCAGTGCTTTACGACAGGGATCGTATGAAAAACTGTTTTTT.

This clonotype has just a few counts. The chain has TRBV20-1 and TRBJ2-7; 8 positions match TRBD1. Trimming took 5 bases from V and 6 from J; bases not matched to a gene: 6. Germline V lookup: CDR1 DFQATT, CDR2 SNEGSKA (reference sequence). CDR3 size: 12 residues. For the CDR3, the DNA is TGCAGTGCTGTAGGACAGGGCGGCGAGCAGTACGTC. Its translation is CSAVGQGGEQYV.

This clonotype was seen many times. The genes are TRBV11-2 and TRBJ2-1, with TRBD2 identical over 12 bases. With V trimmed by 4 bases and J by 8 bases, 6 bases remained unmatched. Germline assignment: CDR1 SGHAT and CDR2 FQNNGV. There are 15 residues in the CDR3. The CDR3 reads CASSSPSGRGYEQFF. The CDR3 DNA sequence: TGTGCCAGCAGCTCCCCTAGCGGGAGGGGGTATGAGCAGTTCTTC.

The rearrangement links TRBV29-1 to TRBJ1-1, with D unresolved. Germline CDR1 is SQVTM and CDR2 is ANQGSEA. This CDR3 region has 13 residues. The CDR3 DNA is TGCAGTGCGGCAGAGATTTGGAACACTGAAGCTTTCTTT. It codes for CSAAEIWNTEAFF.

This sequence joins TRBV4-1 and TRBJ1-2; 7 bases match TRBD1. In germline, CDR1 is MGHRA, CDR2 YSYEKL. With V trimmed by 4 bases and J by 7 bases, 12 bases remained unmatched. The CDR3 sequence is 15 residues long. The CDR3 bases are TGCGCCAGCAGCCCAGAAGGACAGGCGGCAGGTGGCTACACCTTC. Translating gives CASSPEGQAAGGYTF.

J is TRBJ1-2 and V is TRBV2; 7 nucleotides align to TRBD1. CDR1 and CDR2 from the germline V gene are SNHLY and FYNNEI. This CDR3 spans 13 amino acids. V lost 10 bases, J lost 8 bases, and 13 bases stayed unmatched. The CDR3 DNA follows: TGTGCCAATGCACCGGGACAGATACCCGGCTACACCTTC. Translation gives CANAPGQIPGYTF. The whole variable domain, remainder taken from reference TRBV2 and TRBJ1-2, is EPEVTQTPSHQVTQMGQEVILRCVPISNHLYFYWYRQILGQKVEFLVSFYNNEISEKSEIFDDQFSVERPDGSNFTLKIRSTKLEDSAMYFCANAPGQIPGYTFGSGTRLTVV.

The rearrangement links TRBV20-1 to TRBJ2-5; D gene uncertain. Germline CDR1 reads DFQATT; CDR2 reads SNEGSKA (reference sequence). This CDR3 has 12 residues. Trimming pared 3 bases from V and 5 bases from J, leaving 10 bases between. CDR3 coding DNA: TGCAGTGCTAGTAGACACTCGGAGACCCAGTACTTC. It translates to CSASRHSETQYF.

The table lists this clonotype with many counts. The CDR3: CASSDPEDRVESTNEKLFF. In DNA, the CDR3 is TGTGCCAGCAGCGACCCTGAGGACAGGGTAGAATCAACTAATGAAAAACTGTTTTTT. V is TRBV6-1 and J is TRBJ1-4; 8 bases agree with TRBD1. From germline, CDR1 is MNHNS and CDR2 SASEGT. The CDR3 runs to 19 residues. J gave up 0 bases and V 6 bases, and 15 bases lay outside the gene matches.

The chain is built from TRBV28 and TRBJ2-7, with 11 bases lining up with TRBD2. V gave up 7 bases and J gave up 2 bases; unmatched junction bases: 4. The CDR3 covers 14 residues. Germline CDR1 MDHEN, CDR2 SYDVKM. The chain's CDR3 is CASTPGLAAYEQYF. The CDR3 DNA reads TGTGCCAGCACCCCGGGACTAGCGGCCTACGAGCAGTACTTC.

As regards this clonotype: Since no conserved phenylalanine or tryptophan closes the CDR3, a read error is the likely cause. The V and J genes are TRBV29-1 and TRBJ2-3, with D perhaps TRBD2 (5 bases). CDR3 length equals 15 residues. Germline lookup yields CDR1 SQVTM and CDR2 ANQGSEA. V gave up 6 bases and J gave up 0 bases, with 16 bases separating them. CDR3 DNA: TGCAGCGTCGGTGTCTTTGGCGGGAGCACAGATACGCAGTATCTT. The encoded protein is CSVGVFGGSTDTQYL.

On this clonotype itself: A read error may be the cause here, since a much bigger clone is one base away. CDR3 protein: CASTICQPQHF. The CDR3 DNA follows: TGTGCCAGCACCATCTGTCAGCCCCAGCATTTT. The chain has TRBV5-6 and TRBJ1-5, with D unclear. The germline CDR1 and CDR2 sequences are SGHDT and YYEEEE. The length of the CDR3 is 11 residues. V gave up 6 bases and J gave up 6 bases, with 7 bases separating them.

This chain connects TRBV20-1 to TRBJ2-3; 14 bases align to TRBD2. This CDR3 contains 17 residues. Germline V gene sequence: CDR1 DFQATT, CDR2 SNEGSKA (reference sequence). The CDR3 protein is CGAKGGLAGVRADTQYF. The DNA of the CDR3 is TGCGGCGCTAAGGGGGGACTAGCGGGAGTAAGGGCAGATACGCAGTATTTT.

As for this clonotype: Its ends do not fully match the called genes, so a read error is possible. This rearrangement joins TRBV20-1 to TRBJ2-5, with D perhaps matching TRBD1 or TRBD2 (5 bases each). Germline V CDR1 and CDR2: DFQATT, SNEGSKA (reference sequence). The length of the CDR3 is 13 residues. The CDR3: CSARFELREIQCF. DNA for the CDR3: TGCAGTGCCAGGTTTGAACTCAGGGAGATCCAGTGCTTC.

The chain carries TRBV11-1 and TRBJ2-1; D ambiguous. Trimming stripped 2 bases from V and 10 bases from J, with 6 bases between. The CDR3 covers 11 residues. CDR1 SGHAT and CDR2 FQDESV come from the germline V gene (reference sequence). The CDR3 protein is CASSLRNEQFF. In nucleotides, the CDR3 is TGTGCCAGCAGCTTACGCAACGAGCAGTTCTTC.

The chain recombines TRBV11-2 with TRBJ2-1; the D gene is possibly TRBD2 (6 bases). The germline V and J ends were trimmed by 5 bases and 0 bases, with 11 bases remaining between them. This CDR3 has 15 residues. Germline-derived CDR1 and CDR2 are SGHAT and FQNNGV. CDR3 amino acids: CASSMGGGSYNEQFF. The DNA for the CDR3 is TGTGCCAGCAGCATGGGGGGTGGCTCCTACAATGAGCAGTTCTTC.

Comments on this clonotype: No conserved phenylalanine or tryptophan ends this CDR3, so it is likely a read error. The chain has TRBV11-3 and TRBJ2-3; tentatively, D is TRBD1 (5 bases). The J call may be faulty, since TRBJ1-5 better matches the DNA end. This CDR3 has 14 amino acids. CDR1 and CDR2 (germline): SGHNT, YENEEA. As DNA, the CDR3 is TGTGCCAGCAGCAAATGGGACCTCACAAATACGCAGCATTGT. It specifies CASSKWDLTNTQHC.